These 29 T cell receptor gamma chains were all obtained from the same sample, sequenced in a study of intestinal T cells in coeliac disease. TRG repertoires were amplified with LymphoTrack primers from 200 ng of biopsy DNA. TCRdb processed the multiplex PCR reads again with the CATT caller. The sample contains several hundred gamma-chain clones, around 49% of which appear only once. Each case's genomic DNA was extracted from ten roughly 4.5-µm formalin-fixed paraffin-embedded scrolls. Sequencing input: a duodenal biopsy. These receptors were obtained from a human donor with celiac disease.

The genes are TRGV9 and TRGJ1 or TRGJ2. CDR1 is GITISATS, CDR2 ISYDGTV, per germline (reference sequence). This CDR3 spans 15 amino acids. Losses at the gene ends were 2 bases for V and 6 bases for J; bases not matched to a gene: 13. CDR3 region: CALWEETRIIYKKLF. DNA of the CDR3: TGTGCCTTGTGGGAGGAGACTCGAATTATTTATAAGAAACTCTTT.

The V gene is TRGV10, the J gene TRGJP1. TRGV10 is an ORF for which the function is uncertain. The CDR3 has 18 residues. V shed 8 bases, J shed 5 bases, and the junction held 21 bases outside the gene matches. As DNA, the CDR3 is TGTGCTGCGTGGGATTTGCTTTTCTCGGTACCGACTGGTTGGTTCAAGATATTT. Its translation: CAAWDLLFSVPTGWFKIF.

This clone rates as large. This chain uses TRGV9 with TRGJ1 or TRGJ2. CDR1 is GITISATS and CDR2 is ISYDGTV in the germline V gene (reference sequence). The V and J ends lost 4 bases and 2 bases, in that order; junction bases with no gene match: 5. This CDR3 region has 13 residues. The CDR3 protein is CALWDEYYYKKLF. The CDR3 DNA follows: TGTGCCTTGTGGGACGAGTATTATTATAAGAAACTCTTT.

This chain joins TRGV2 and TRGJP2. CDR3 length: 17 amino acids. V shed 1 base, J shed 8 bases, and the junction held 16 bases outside the gene matches. Germline CDR1 reads EGSNGY; CDR2 reads YDSYNSKV. CDR3 region: CATWDGPGFGVDWIKTF. The CDR3 nucleotides read TGTGCCACCTGGGACGGACCCGGATTTGGAGTGGATTGGATCAAGACGTTT.

Turning to this clone: TCRdb assigns this DNA the protein of a much larger clone, which departs from its translation at residue 4; this likely reflects a read error, and the protein shown comes from translating the DNA. J is TRGJ1 or TRGJ2 and V is TRGV11. TRGV11 is given ORF status, its function remaining uncertain. The V segment lost 13 bases and the J segment 6 bases; nucleotides outside the gene matches: 3. The CDR3 runs 9 residues. CDR3 in amino acids: CACRYKKLF. Written as DNA, the CDR3 is TGTGCCTGTCGTTATAAGAAACTCTTT.

V is TRGV9 and J is TRGJ1 or TRGJ2. From germline, CDR1 is GITISATS and CDR2 ISYDGTV (reference sequence). This CDR3 contains 15 residues. J was trimmed by 2 bases and V by 0 bases; bases with no gene match: 7. CDR3: CALWEVTKDYYKKLF. CDR3 in DNA: TGTGCCTTGTGGGAGGTGACAAAGGATTATTATAAGAAACTCTTT.

Relative to its sample, this clone is large. V and J are TRGV2 and TRGJ1 or TRGJ2. V shed 1 base, J shed 11 bases, and the junction held 8 bases outside the gene matches. This CDR3 has 12 residues. Germline loops: CDR1 EGSNGY, CDR2 YDSYNSKV. The CDR3 reads CATWDGRFEKLF. DNA for the CDR3: TGTGCCACCTGGGACGGCCGATTCGAGAAACTCTTT.

This clone has just one count. The gene calls are TRGV11 and TRGJP1. TRGV11 is reported as an ORF; its role is uncertain. CDR3 length: 19 residues. J gave up 7 bases and V 4 bases, and 21 bases lay outside the gene matches. The CDR3 DNA is TGTGCCTGCTGGATTAGCACGCGGGGCCTTATACCACTTGGTTGGTTCAAGATATTT. The encoded protein is CACWISTRGLIPLGWFKIF.

Sample share makes this clone hyperexpanded. The sample has other DNA sequences that encode this CDR3 too. This sequence joins TRGV10 and TRGJ1 or TRGJ2. TRGV10 is classed as an ORF, of uncertain function. The J segment lost 3 bases and the V segment lost 8 bases, leaving 11 bases of the junction unmatched. CDR3 length: 14 residues. CDR3 region: CAAWDYPIYYKKLF. CDR3 DNA: TGTGCTGCGTGGGATTATCCCATTTATTATAAGAAACTCTTT.

The V and J genes are TRGV8 and TRGJ1 or TRGJ2. The CDR3 totals 12 residues. The ends lost 6 bases at V and 6 bases at J; junction bases unmatched: 8. The germline gives CDR1 VENAVY, CDR2 YDSYNSRV. The CDR3 here is CATWIAGYKKLF. Written as DNA, the CDR3 is TGTGCCACCTGGATAGCTGGTTATAAGAAACTCTTT.

This clone is classed as large. The genes are TRGV9 and TRGJ1 or TRGJ2. Germline V gene data show CDR1 as GITISATS and CDR2 as ISYDGTV (reference sequence). V shed 1 base, J shed 3 bases, and the junction held 0 bases outside the gene matches. This CDR3 region has 12 residues. The CDR3 DNA follows: TGTGCCTTGTGGGAGGTTTATTATAAGAAACTCTTT. Translated: CALWEVYYKKLF.

Details on this clone: Just one base apart from a much larger clone, this may be a read error. The V call is TRGV10, the J call TRGJ1 or TRGJ2. TRGV10 falls under the ORF class, with uncertain function. The CDR3 spans 13 residues. The J segment lost 10 bases and the V segment lost 8 bases, leaving 15 bases of the junction unmatched. The CDR3 DNA follows: TGTGCTGCGTGGGGGCGGGCTTGTTACAAGAAACTCTTT. It encodes CAAWGRACYKKLF.

The genes are TRGV9 and TRGJ1 or TRGJ2. The length of the CDR3 is 13 residues. CDR1 and CDR2 (germline): GITISATS, ISYDGTV (reference sequence). V dropped 9 bases and J dropped 6; count of bases not matched to a gene: 14. The CDR3 sequence: CALPPSVAYKKLF. In DNA form, the CDR3 reads TGTGCCTTGCCCCCTTCTGTGGCTTATAAGAAACTCTTT.

This clone was detected a few times. The chain is built from TRGV2 and TRGJP2. Germline V gene data show CDR1 as EGSNGY and CDR2 as YDSYNSKV. V was clipped by 1 base and J by 6 bases; unmatched bases: 14. This CDR3 contains 17 residues. CDR3 in amino acids: CATWDGPGLGCDWIKTF. The CDR3 nucleotides are TGTGCCACCTGGGACGGCCCGGGCCTGGGATGTGATTGGATCAAGACGTTT.

This clone was detected a few times. The likely explanation is a read error, given a far larger clone one base away. Other DNA sequences in this sample translate to the same CDR3. This chain joins TRGV10 and TRGJ1 or TRGJ2. TRGV10 carries the ORF label, with uncertain function. The CDR3 runs to 14 residues. DNA of the CDR3: TGTGCTGCGTGGGATTATCCCATTTATTATAAGAAACTCTTC. It translates to CAAWDYPIYYKKLF.

Worth noting for this clone: A far larger clone lies a single base away; this is likely a read error. Other nucleotide sequences in the sample specify the same CDR3. The chain couples TRGV10 to TRGJP1. TRGV10 qualifies as an ORF whose function is uncertain. J was trimmed by 6 bases and V by 8 bases; bases with no gene match: 10. The CDR3 is 14 residues long. The CDR3: CAAWDFRAGWFKIF. Written as DNA, the CDR3 is TGTGCTGCGTGGGACTTTAGGGCTGGTTGGTTCAAGATATTT.

In this sample, this clone turned up once. The chain employs TRGV8 and TRGJP1. Germline loops: CDR1 VENAVY, CDR2 YDSYNSRV. The J segment lost 6 bases and the V segment lost 3 bases, leaving 7 bases of the junction unmatched. This CDR3 contains 14 residues. CDR3 DNA: TGTGCCACCTGGGATTCACCATCTGGTTGGTTCAAGATATTT. Translating gives CATWDSPSGWFKIF.

This clone was counted only a few times. The protein given by TCRdb reflects a much larger clone and differs at residue 4 from this DNA's translation, likely from a read error; the protein shown is the DNA's translation. This chain links TRGV8 with TRGJ1 or TRGJ2. The germline V gene encodes CDR1 VENAVY and CDR2 YDSYNSRV. The CDR3 sequence is 13 residues long. Germline trimming cut 9 bases from V and 0 bases from J; bases unmatched to any gene: 8. The CDR3 coding sequence is TGTGCCACCCGGGGGCGGAATTATTATAAGAAACTCTTT. Protein sequence: CATRGRNYYKKLF.

This clone is large within its sample. The CDR3 spells CATWDLNLHKKLF. DNA for the CDR3: TGTGCCACCTGGGACCTAAACCTCCATAAGAAACTCTTT. This chain links TRGV2 with TRGJ1 or TRGJ2. The CDR3 runs 13 residues. The germline V gene encodes CDR1 EGSNGY and CDR2 YDSYNSKV. With V trimmed by 3 bases and J by 8 bases, 10 bases remained unmatched.

This clone was seen a handful of times. V usage is TRGV8 and J usage is TRGJ1 or TRGJ2. Germline V CDR1 and CDR2: VENAVY, YDSYNSRV. The CDR3 loop spans 12 amino acids. The chain's CDR3 is CAPGIVYYKKLF. DNA of the CDR3: TGTGCACCTGGGATAGTATATTATAAGAAACTCTTT.

The chain links TRGV9 to TRGJ1 or TRGJ2. The junction had 24 bases not matched to a gene; V was cut back by 9 bases and J by 10 bases. Germline V gene sequence: CDR1 GITISATS, CDR2 ISYDGTV (reference sequence). This CDR3 is 15 amino acids long. This CDR3 is CALVGGRLVIIKKLF. CDR3 bases: TGTGCCTTGGTGGGAGGTAGGTTGGTTATTATAAAGAAACTCTTT.

Note on this clone: The junction differs from germline at one of its ends, possibly a read error. The rearrangement uses TRGV9 and TRGJ1 or TRGJ2. This CDR3 has 12 amino acids. The V gene's germline CDR1 is GITISATS and CDR2 ISYDGTV (reference sequence). The CDR3 DNA reads TGTGCCTTCGTGGAGCATTATTATAAGAAACTCTTC. Protein: CAFVEHYYKKLF.

V usage is TRGV10 and J usage is TRGJ1 or TRGJ2. TRGV10 is reported as an ORF; its role is uncertain. With 8 bases clipped from V and 8 bases from J, the junction kept 19 bases outside the gene matches. The CDR3 is 15 residues long. CDR3 amino acids: CAAWIYENEGNKKLF. In nucleotides, the CDR3 is TGTGCTGCGTGGATTTACGAAAATGAGGGGAATAAGAAACTCTTT.

V and J are TRGV2 and TRGJP2. V was pared by 3 bases and J by 10 bases, with 14 bases of the junction left unmatched. From germline, CDR1 is EGSNGY and CDR2 YDSYNSKV. This CDR3 comprises 15 residues. The CDR3 loop reads CATWDLFVVIWIKTF. The CDR3 bases are TGTGCCACCTGGGACCTTTTTGTAGTGATTTGGATCAAGACGTTT.

In its sample, this clone ranks as large (0.1 to 1%). Other DNA sequences of this sample code for an identical CDR3. The chain recombines TRGV9 with TRGJ1 or TRGJ2. Trimming cost V 0 bases and J 3 bases; bases outside gene matches: 8. Germline values: CDR1 GITISATS, CDR2 ISYDGTV (reference sequence). This CDR3 comprises 15 residues. CDR3 sequence: CALWEVQGFYYKKLF. The CDR3 DNA reads TGTGCCTTGTGGGAGGTGCAAGGGTTTTATTATAAGAAACTCTTT.

The chain employs TRGV9 and TRGJ1 or TRGJ2. Germline CDR1 reads GITISATS; CDR2 reads ISYDGTV (reference sequence). The CDR3 is 16 residues long. J gave up 3 bases and V 2 bases, and 13 bases lay outside the gene matches. CDR3 nucleotides: TGTGCCTTGTGGGAGGCTGATCGATACTCTTATTATAAGAAACTCTTT. It is translated as CALWEADRYSYYKKLF.

The chain joins TRGV10 to TRGJP1. TRGV10 is an open reading frame, and its role is uncertain. J gave up 6 bases and V 8 bases, and 4 bases lay outside the gene matches. The CDR3 is 12 amino acids. The CDR3 DNA follows: TGTGCTGCGTGGGTTTCTGGTTGGTTCAAGATATTT. It yields the protein CAAWVSGWFKIF.

The V gene is TRGV2, the J gene TRGJP2. CDR1 and CDR2 (germline): EGSNGY, YDSYNSKV. With 3 bases clipped from V and 9 bases from J, the junction kept 13 bases outside the gene matches. The CDR3 contains 15 residues. The CDR3 reads CATWDLFVVYWIKTF. The CDR3 DNA reads as TGTGCCACCTGGGACCTTTTTGTAGTGTATTGGATCAAGACGTTT.

The chain carries TRGV8 and TRGJ1 or TRGJ2. In germline, CDR1 is VENAVY, CDR2 YDSYNSRV. This CDR3 is built from 14 residues. The CDR3 spells CAPGTTDVDYKKLF. CDR3 DNA: TGTGCACCTGGGACCACAGATGTTGATTATAAGAAACTCTTT.